This TCR beta chain was documented in a study of graft-versus-host responses after intestinal transplantation. Whole-study context: Transplant types were multivisceral, liver-intestinal, or isolated intestinal. Each recipient received anti-thymocyte globulin induction, then tacrolimus and steroids for roughly 3 years. Study-wide results and caveats: In recipient marrow, GvH clones were found, and some appeared first in ileum or blood.

Profiled with immunoSEQ multiplex PCR; TCRdb holds only in-frame clones, not every one. In the table there are about 54,000 clones, more than 80% of which are singletons. In the case of this clone: What it binds is unknown.

CDR3 length: 16 residues. Germline CDR1 reads MNHEY; CDR2 reads SVGAGI. Trimming pared 0 bases from V and 2 bases from J, leaving 10 bases between. The sequenced sample was PBMCs, obtained 650 to 670 days after intestinal transplant. The sequence derives from a human patient who received an intestinal transplant, so some T cells may come from the graft donor. The chain couples TRBV6-5 to TRBJ2-2; the D gene is possibly TRBD2 (5 bases). The chain's CDR3 is CASSYSNGVNTGELFF. DNA of the CDR3: TGTGCCAGCAGTTACTCGAACGGGGTCAACACCGGGGAGCTGTTTTTT.